This T cell receptor beta chain stems from a study of T cell responses to AZD1222 COVID-19 vaccine. The CDR3 totals 18 residues. Deletions cut 1 base from V and 4 bases from J, with 21 bases between. Germline CDR1 and CDR2: SGHNT and YENEEA. TCRdb's table, derived via immunoSEQ multiplex PCR, lists solely in-frame clones and lacks some. This sample carries 75,000 to 90,000 clones, approximately 78% of them seen once, and the ten largest clones take approximately 21%. The TCR sequence derives from an adult in good health. The source material was peripheral blood, sampled on day 0 of AZD1222 vaccination. The rearrangement uses TRBV11-3 and TRBJ2-3, with D possibly being TRBD2 (6 bases). Here the CDR3 reads CASSLGAGLAAGSDTQYF. The CDR3 DNA reads as TGTGCCAGCAGCTTAGGGGCTGGGTTAGCAGCGGGCTCAGATACGCAGTATTTT.